These T cell receptor beta chains were read from a single sample in a study of blood T cell repertoires in COVID-19. Using immunoSEQ multiplex PCR, the repertoire was profiled, and TCRdb retains in-frame clones only, with some absent. The data contain around 69,000 clones, roughly 85% of them singletons. The sequencing sample was made of peripheral blood. These receptors were collected from a man aged 45 to 65 with acute or convalescent COVID-19. Each CDR3 is given with its conserved first and last residue. D genes are given only for firm matches. Not every row has a clone size; where given, it reads once, few, many or a size class.

cdr3_aa cdr3_nt j_call cdr3_length d_call clone_size v_call
CSASRMRGPRANEQFF TGCAGTGCTAGTCGTATGCGGGGGCCTAGAGCCAATGAGCAGTTCTTC TRBJ2-1 16 NA NA TRBV20-1
CASSEVSLAMEGQFF TGTGCCAGCAGTGAAGTATCACTCGCAATGGAGGGGCAGTTCTTC TRBJ2-1 15 NA NA TRBV2
CASSLALGEAPSPLHF TGCGCCAGCAGCTTGGCGCTGGGGGAGGCCCCCTCACCCCTCCACTTT TRBJ1-6 16 NA NA TRBV5-1
CASSGGQGGNGYTF TGCGCCAGCAGCGGCGGACAGGGAGGTAATGGCTACACCTTC TRBJ1-2 14 TRBD1 once TRBV5-1
CASSFGEAAAASPLHF TGTGCCAGCAGTTTTGGGGAGGCGGCTGCGGCTTCACCCCTCCACTTT TRBJ1-6 16 NA NA TRBV6-2/TRBV6-3
CASSTPKNNEQFF TGTGCCAGTAGTACCCCCAAAAACAATGAGCAGTTCTTC TRBJ2-1 13 NA NA TRBV19
CASSPDREVETQYF TGTGCCAGCAGCCCAGACAGGGAAGTGGAGACCCAGTACTTC TRBJ2-5 14 TRBD1 NA TRBV11-1
CASSLGGQIRNTIYF TGTGCCAGCAGCTTGGGCGGACAGATCAGAAACACCATATATTTT TRBJ1-3 15 NA NA TRBV5-8
CASSRAGGSTEAFF TGTGCCAGCAGTAGGGCAGGGGGCAGCACTGAAGCTTTCTTT TRBJ1-1 14 TRBD1 NA TRBV6-6
CASSFGLAGNYNEQFF TGTGCCAGCAGTTTTGGACTAGCGGGGAACTACAATGAGCAGTTCTTC TRBJ2-1 16 TRBD2 NA TRBV6-5